What follows are 27 T cell receptor beta chains derived from one specimen sequenced in a study of PD-1 blockade in mismatch repair-deficient tumors. Measured with immunoSEQ multiplex PCR; TCRdb has only the in-frame clones, and not every one. The table records roughly 120,000 clones, around nine tenths of them present only once. Sequences were derived from peripheral blood, sampled 72 weeks after starting pembrolizumab. These receptors were obtained from an adult with mismatch repair-deficient cancer.

The genes are TRBV7-6 and TRBJ2-3; no reliable D call. The CDR3 has 15 residues. Germline V lookup: CDR1 SGHVS, CDR2 FNYEAQ. V dropped 1 base and J dropped 2 bases, with 10 bases sitting between them. CDR3 sequence (DNA): TGTGCCAGCAGCTTAGTTGCGGCGGCCACAGATACGCAGTATTTT. It codes for CASSLVAAATDTQYF.

Details on this clone: The same CDR3 is also encoded by other DNA sequences in this sample. CDR3 protein: CASSNTGEQYF. DNA for the CDR3: TGTGCCAGCAGTAACACAGGAGAGCAGTACTTC. The J gene is TRBJ2-7, the V gene TRBV7-9, with D tentatively TRBD1 (5 bases). The CDR3 has 11 amino acids. The V and J ends lost 6 bases and 7 bases respectively, with 10 bases between them. CDR1 is SEHNR, CDR2 FQNEAQ, per germline (reference sequence).

The chain links TRBV4-1 to TRBJ2-1; 13 bases align to TRBD2. CDR1 is MGHRA and CDR2 is YSYEKL in the germline V gene. J lost 0 bases, V lost 6 bases, and 8 bases had no gene match. CDR3 length equals 18 residues. The CDR3 sequence: CASRPGLAGFSSYNEQFF. CDR3 DNA: TGCGCCAGCAGACCGGGACTAGCGGGGTTTAGCTCCTACAATGAGCAGTTCTTC.

CDR3 region: CASTSGTGNNEQFF. CDR3 sequence (DNA): TGTGCCAGCACGTCCGGGACAGGAAACAATGAGCAGTTCTTC. The chain is built from TRBV5-4 and TRBJ2-1, with 8 bases aligning to TRBD1. CDR1 SGHNT and CDR2 YYREEE come from the germline V gene (reference sequence). This CDR3 region has 14 residues. V lost 6 bases and J lost 5; bases outside the gene matches: 7.

V and J are TRBV9 and TRBJ1-4, with 8 bases fitting TRBD1. The trim removed 0 bases at V and 7 bases at J, leaving 8 bases unmatched. Germline V CDR1 and CDR2: SGDLS, YYNGEE. The CDR3 runs to 16 residues. This chain's CDR3 is CASSVGTGGVTEKLFF. Here the CDR3 DNA reads TGTGCCAGCAGCGTAGGCACAGGGGGGGTTACTGAAAAACTGTTTTTT. The full variable domain, rest sourced from reference TRBV9 and TRBJ1-4, is DSGVTQTPKHLITATGQRVTLRCSPRSGDLSVYWYQQSLDQGLQFLIQYYNGEERAKGNILERFSAQQFPDLHSELNLSSLELGDSALYFCASSVGTGGVTEKLFFGSGTQLSVL.

V gene TRBV5-4 combines with J gene TRBJ2-7; D possibly matches TRBD1 or TRBD2 (5 bases each). The germline V gene has CDR1 SGHNT and CDR2 YYREEE (reference sequence). V was trimmed by 1 base and J by 3 bases, leaving 14 bases between them. CDR3 size: 15 residues. The CDR3 reads CASSLTGTPIYEQYF. The CDR3 DNA follows: TGTGCCAGCAGCTTGACCGGGACCCCTATCTACGAGCAGTACTTC.

To note about this clone: As the CDR3 is not closed by the conserved phenylalanine or tryptophan, this likely results from a read error. The DNA is omitted, as the CDR3 cannot be located on it reliably, and the CDR3 follows TCRdb's listing. The chain recombines TRBV19 with TRBJ2-7; the table calls TRBD1, which could not be checked here. The germline gives CDR1 LNHDA, CDR2 SQIVND (reference sequence). The CDR3 is 9 amino acids long, termini counted. Here the CDR3 reads CASRMPPGP.

This chain joins TRBV19 and TRBJ1-4; D unresolved. Germline values: CDR1 LNHDA, CDR2 SQIVND (reference sequence). Trimming left V 3 bases short and J 7 bases short, with 12 bases between. CDR3 length: 14 amino acids. The CDR3 nucleotides read TGTGCCAGTAGTATTGGAGGTGGTGGTGAAAAACTGTTTTTT. This encodes CASSIGGGGEKLFF.

The chain has TRBV5-6 and TRBJ2-5; possibly TRBD2 for D (6 bases). This CDR3 comprises 16 residues. V was cut by 4 bases and J by 3 bases, with 19 bases left in between. Germline CDR1 SGHDT, CDR2 YYEEEE. The CDR3: CASSPGPLAREETQYF. The CDR3 nucleotides are TGTGCCAGCAGCCCTGGCCCCCTAGCGAGGGAAGAGACCCAGTACTTC. Looking up the rest from reference TRBV5-6 and TRBJ2-5 gives the full variable domain: DAGVTQSPTHLIKTRGQQVTLRCSPKSGHDTVSWYQQALGQGPQFIFQYYEEEERQRGNFPDRFSGHQFPNYSSELNVNALLLGDSALYLCASSPGPLAREETQYFGPGTRLLVL.

CDR3 coding DNA: TGTGCCAGCAGTTACAAGGGATCCAGCTCCTACGAGCAGTACTTC. Translating it yields CASSYKGSSSYEQYF. The V gene is TRBV6-6, the J gene TRBJ2-7; D unclear. With 2 bases removed from V and 0 bases from J, the gap between germline ends came to 11 bases. The germline V gene encodes CDR1 MNHNY and CDR2 SVGAGI (reference sequence). This CDR3 is 15 amino acids long.

This clone turned up a few times. The rearrangement links TRBV7-9 to TRBJ2-2; perhaps TRBD1 as D (6 bases). CDR3 length: 18 residues. Germline values: CDR1 SEHNR, CDR2 FQNEAQ (reference sequence). The germline V and J ends were trimmed by 5 bases and 2 bases, with 21 bases remaining between them. In nucleotides, the CDR3 is TGTGCCAGCAGCGAACAGCCTTGGTTAGGGGGAAACACCGGGGAGCTGTTTTTT. Translation: CASSEQPWLGGNTGELFF.

The sample holds a few counts of this clone. The genes are TRBV6-1 and TRBJ2-3, with 8 positions matching TRBD2. CDR1 and CDR2 (germline): MNHNS, SASEGT. The CDR3 is 15 residues long. V lost 6 bases to trimming and J lost 7 bases; unmatched junction nucleotides: 12. The CDR3 coding sequence is TGTGCCAGCAGCTCTCTGGCGGGAGGCTCTCATACGCAGTATTTT. Protein sequence: CASSSLAGGSHTQYF.

This chain links TRBV19 with TRBJ2-3; tentatively, D is TRBD1 or TRBD2 (5 bases each). CDR1 LNHDA and CDR2 SQIVND come from the germline V gene (reference sequence). With 3 bases removed from V and 5 bases from J, the gap between germline ends came to 18 bases. The CDR3 loop spans 16 amino acids. CDR3 sequence (DNA): TGTGCCAGTAGTATCGGGACCGACGTAAGGAGAGATACGCAGTATTTT. This sequence encodes CASSIGTDVRRDTQYF.

This chain uses TRBV9 with TRBJ2-7; 8 bases map to TRBD1. CDR1 is SGDLS, CDR2 YYNGEE, per germline. CDR3 length: 14 amino acids. V was clipped by 4 bases and J by 5 bases; unmatched bases: 8. The CDR3 loop reads CASSSGTGLNEQYF. The CDR3 nucleotides are TGTGCCAGCAGCTCCGGGACAGGACTAAACGAGCAGTACTTC.

The gene calls are TRBV30 and TRBJ2-5; D is possibly TRBD2 (5 bases). Germline V gene lookup returns CDR1 GTSNPN and CDR2 SVGIG (reference sequence). V gave up 0 bases and J gave up 5 bases, with 16 bases separating them. This CDR3 contains 15 residues. CDR3 amino acids: CAWSVRVAGFETQYF. In DNA form, the CDR3 reads TGTGCCTGGAGTGTAAGGGTGGCGGGTTTCGAGACCCAGTACTTC. The whole variable domain, filled in from reference TRBV30 and TRBJ2-5, reads SQTIHQWPATLVQPVGSPLSLECTVEGTSNPNLYWYRQAAGRGLQLLFYSVGIGQISSEVPQNLSASRPQDRQFILSSKKLLLSDSGFYLCAWSVRVAGFETQYFGPGTRLLVL.

The chain joins TRBV29-1 to TRBJ2-7, with a tentative D call TRBD1 (5 bases). The CDR3 sequence is 13 residues long. The V end was cut by 4 bases, the J end by 2 bases, with 12 bases between. Looked up from germline, CDR1 is SQVTM and CDR2 is ANQGSEA. DNA of the CDR3: TGCAGCGTTGGGGTTGCAGGGACCTACGAGCAGTACTTC. Its translation: CSVGVAGTYEQYF.

The rearrangement links TRBV27 to TRBJ1-2; maybe TRBD1 (6 bases). The CDR3 runs to 15 residues. Trimming removed 4 bases at V and 7 bases at J, with 19 bases between. Looked up from germline, CDR1 is MNHEY and CDR2 is SMNVEV (reference sequence). The CDR3 loop reads CASSYKQGGVRGYTF. The CDR3 nucleotides are TGTGCCAGCAGTTACAAACAGGGAGGAGTTCGTGGCTACACCTTC.

The chain employs TRBV2 and TRBJ1-2; D is unclear. V was shortened by 7 bases and J by 2 bases, with 11 bases between the two germline ends. From germline, CDR1 is SNHLY and CDR2 FYNNEI. The CDR3 consists of 13 residues. The CDR3 sequence: CASKGQRNYGYTF. The CDR3 nucleotides are TGTGCCAGCAAGGGTCAGAGGAACTATGGCTACACCTTC.

This clone occurred once. This rearrangement joins TRBV9 to TRBJ2-7; the match to TRBD1 covers 10 bases. V was clipped by 3 bases and J by 3 bases; unmatched bases: 3. CDR3 length: 14 residues. CDR1 is SGDLS, CDR2 YYNGEE, per germline. This CDR3 is CASSGGTGVYEQYF. DNA for the CDR3: TGTGCCAGCAGCGGTGGGACAGGGGTCTACGAGCAGTACTTC.

The V call is TRBV11-2, the J call TRBJ2-3; 8 positions match TRBD2. Germline V CDR1 and CDR2: SGHAT, FQNNGV. V lost 6 bases to trimming and J lost 3 bases; unmatched junction nucleotides: 5. This CDR3 comprises 14 residues. The CDR3 DNA reads as TGTGCCAGCAGTGGCGGGGGGATGACAGATACGCAGTATTTT. It specifies CASSGGGMTDTQYF.

The rearrangement joins TRBV7-9 to TRBJ2-7; TRBD1 matches at 9 bases. Germline-derived CDR1 and CDR2 are SEHNR and FQNEAQ (reference sequence). The ends lost 5 bases at V and 7 bases at J; junction bases unmatched: 12. This CDR3 is 15 amino acids long. The CDR3 nucleotides are TGTGCCAGCAGCCCAGTCCCGGGACAGGGTGCGGAGCAGTACTTC. This sequence encodes CASSPVPGQGAEQYF.

The chain links TRBV5-4 to TRBJ2-1, with D perhaps TRBD2 (5 bases). CDR1 and CDR2 from the germline V gene are SGHNT and YYREEE (reference sequence). Trimming removed 2 bases at V and 0 bases at J, with 12 bases between. This CDR3 is built from 16 residues. The CDR3 DNA sequence: TGTGCCAGCAGCTTAGGACTCCCGAGCTCCTACAATGAGCAGTTCTTC. Protein product: CASSLGLPSSYNEQFF.

The rearrangement links TRBV10-3 to TRBJ2-5; TRBD2 is a possible D gene (5 bases). V was trimmed by 6 bases and J by 1 base, leaving 12 bases between them. Germline CDR1 reads ENHRY; CDR2 reads SYGVKD. CDR3 length equals 14 residues. CDR3 in DNA: TGTGCCATCAGGGACGGTGAGGGCCAAGAGACCCAGTACTTC. Its protein is CAIRDGEGQETQYF.

As concerns this clone: The sample has other DNA sequences that encode this CDR3 too. This sequence joins TRBV6-5 and TRBJ1-5; TRBD1 is a possible D gene (6 bases). Germline V gene data show CDR1 as MNHEY and CDR2 as SVGAGI. The CDR3 spans 14 residues. V was clipped by 2 bases and J by 2 bases, with 7 bases between them. The CDR3 DNA follows: TGTGCCAGCAGTTACAGGACAGGCAATCAGCCCCAGCATTTT. Its protein product is CASSYRTGNQPQHF.

The rearrangement joins TRBV9 to TRBJ2-5; 12 nucleotides agree with TRBD1. Trimming took 4 bases from V and 4 from J; bases not matched to a gene: 8. Germline V CDR1 and CDR2: SGDLS, YYNGEE. The CDR3 covers 16 residues. The CDR3 here is CASSFNRDRGRETQYF. As DNA, the CDR3 is TGTGCCAGCAGCTTTAACCGGGACAGGGGGCGAGAGACCCAGTACTTC.

Remarks on this clone: Other DNA variants within this sample encode the same CDR3. The rearrangement joins TRBV5-4 to TRBJ2-2, with unresolved D. V was pared by 1 base and J by 6 bases, with 1 base between. The CDR3 is 11 residues long. CDR1 SGHNT and CDR2 YYREEE come from the germline V gene (reference sequence). CDR3 sequence: CASSLSGELFF. In DNA form, the CDR3 reads TGTGCCAGCAGCTTGTCCGGGGAGCTGTTTTTT. The full variable domain, rest sourced from reference TRBV5-4 and TRBJ2-2, is ETGVTQSPTHLIKTRGQQVTLRCSSQSGHNTVSWYQQALGQGPQFIFQYYREEENGRGNFPPRFSGLQFPNYSSELNVNALELDDSALYLCASSLSGELFFGEGSRLTVL.

The chain links TRBV27 to TRBJ2-5; perhaps TRBD1 as D (5 bases). This CDR3 is 14 amino acids long. The V and J ends lost 3 bases and 5 bases respectively, with 13 bases between them. Per germline, CDR1 MNHEY and CDR2 SMNVEV (reference sequence). CDR3 DNA sequence: TGTGCCAGCAGTTTCATAGGGGTAGGGGAGACCCAGTACTTC. Translated: CASSFIGVGETQYF.